The present entry profiles one T cell receptor beta chain with its context. The antigen this receptor binds is unknown. Per-base qualities were not stored, and no clone one base away is much larger. TCRbeta CDR3 regions were amplified from genomic DNA using the immunoSEQ Assay, a bias-controlled multiplex PCR. As for how the authors treated the data: Within the assay, amplification of reference gene primers was used to estimate how many nucleated cells each sample contained. To quantify the absolute abundance of each unique TCRbeta CDR3 rearrangement, sequence reads were collapsed and filtered. Productive Simpson clonality was computed per sample as the square root of Simpson's diversity index over productive rearrangements. TCRdb holds this immuneACCESS table with in-frame rearrangements only. Some clones are missing; in checked studies, unresolved V genes explain under half, and the rest has no known cause. Clone size and V and J calls were adopted from that table, with D and trimming inferred from the DNA. This sample holds approximately 200,000 clones; about 82% were observed only once. The ten largest make up more than 7.5% of the sample.

The CDR3 holds 15 amino acids from the cysteine to the phenylalanine. CDR3 DNA only is kept here, 45 bases in frame from base 1. V is cut back by 1 base and J by 2 bases, with 3 bases in the junction unmatched. From a lookup of the germline V gene (reference sequence), CDR1 and CDR2 are SEHNR and FQNEAQ. In the prospective study, participants were roughly 18 to 89 years old, resided in 24 geographic areas of the United States, and were enrolled through a virtual design. In the prospective study, participants were assigned to cohorts based on the clinical history participants reported in a screening survey and a study questionnaire. For ImmuneRACE Cohort 3, a participant was defined as recovered based on two consecutive negative NP/OP PCR tests, clearance by a healthcare professional, or resolution of symptoms. Mobile phlebotomists in the prospective study collected whole blood, serum and a nasopharyngeal or oropharyngeal swab from every participant. Participants in the prospective study had the option to provide additional blood draws and questionnaires over an approximately 2-month period. Prospective study blood samples were shipped either frozen or at room temperature before DNA extraction.

These data come from a study of blood T cell repertoires in COVID-19 (dated by TCRdb to about 2020). Turning to the overall study: Samples covering the acute and convalescent phases of COVID-19 were provided by collaborators in the United States, Italy and Spain. The material from the prospective study consisted of cDNA or gDNA derived from T cells, B-cell-depleted T cells, or PBMCs. Deeply sampled blood TCRbeta repertoires from subjects exposed to, actively infected with, or recovered from COVID-19 were included in the dataset. The repertoires were released in a freely available public database meant as a resource for research on the immune response to SARS-CoV-2. Samples were obtained from the ongoing ImmuneRACE study (first 160 participants) and from some 1,200 subjects provided by 6 global collaborators. Nearly every sample came with metadata listing a de-identified subject ID, COVID-19 status, age in years and sex. Where HLA class I and class II types were available, the types were taken from metadata supplied by the sample provider, not from assay-based typing.

Results the study describes overall, beyond this receptor: The amount of clinical and demographic metadata varied by source and participant and was provided uncurated.

Sequencing used PBMCs or T cells enriched from blood (not recorded which). The sequence links TRBV7-9 to TRBJ2-7; 9 middle bases align to TRBD2. The source of this sequence is a woman aged 25 to 45 who had recovered from COVID-19. DNA sequence: TGTGCCAGCAGCTTAGGAGCGGGAGGCCCCTACGAGCAGTACTTC. This codes for CASSLGAGGPYEQYF.